What follows describes a single T cell receptor beta chain. Its antigen is unknown. These data are taken from a study of graft-versus-host responses after intestinal transplantation. At the level of the study: Induction using anti-thymocyte globulin, followed by tacrolimus and steroids for approximately 3 years, was given to all recipients. Overall study results and limits: Subjects displaying graft-donor T cell macrochimerism possessed elevated graft-versus-host to host-versus-graft clonal ratios inside allografts. Among recipient marrow samples, GvH clones were found; some appeared first in ileum or blood. With peak circulating GvH clone levels came an association with early post-transplant HvG declines.

Sequenced by immunoSEQ multiplex PCR; TCRdb stores in-frame clones only, minus some. Found here are tens of thousands of clones, approximately 88% of them singletons; the top ten hold around 2.7%. Per the germline V gene, CDR1 is SGHDN and CDR2 is FVKESK. The CDR3 sequence is 16 residues long. Germline trimming cut 5 bases from V and 6 bases from J; bases unmatched to any gene: 11. This receptor was identified in a human donor who received an intestinal transplant. V gene TRBV14 combines with J gene TRBJ2-1, with 9 bases that match TRBD1. The input for sequencing was unstimulated CD8+ T cells sorted from spleen or lymph node cells, taken before intestinal transplant. The CDR3 spells CASSSPGGQGLNEQFF. The DNA for the CDR3 is TGTGCCAGCAGCTCCCCGGGAGGACAGGGGCTCAATGAGCAGTTCTTC.